This T cell receptor (beta chain) was identified in a study of OX40 agonist ivuxolimab in advanced cancers. There are 15 residues in the CDR3. With V trimmed by 7 bases and J by 3 bases, 9 bases remained unmatched. Germline V gene sequence: CDR1 MDHEN, CDR2 SYDVKM. This clone was observed once. Only in-frame clones appear in the TCRdb table, and some are missing; sequencing was by immunoSEQ multiplex PCR. Among around 90,000 clones listed, approximately 90% were seen once. Source: CD4+ or CD8+ T cells sorted from blood, taken in a trial of the OX40 agonist ivuxolimab. The sequence was obtained from an adult with an advanced solid tumor such as melanoma, head and neck, liver or kidney cancer. The J gene is TRBJ2-3, the V gene TRBV28, with 8 nucleotides matching TRBD2. The CDR3 sequence is CASTISGTGTDTQYF. The CDR3 coding sequence is TGTGCCAGCACCATTAGCGGGACTGGGACAGATACGCAGTATTTT.